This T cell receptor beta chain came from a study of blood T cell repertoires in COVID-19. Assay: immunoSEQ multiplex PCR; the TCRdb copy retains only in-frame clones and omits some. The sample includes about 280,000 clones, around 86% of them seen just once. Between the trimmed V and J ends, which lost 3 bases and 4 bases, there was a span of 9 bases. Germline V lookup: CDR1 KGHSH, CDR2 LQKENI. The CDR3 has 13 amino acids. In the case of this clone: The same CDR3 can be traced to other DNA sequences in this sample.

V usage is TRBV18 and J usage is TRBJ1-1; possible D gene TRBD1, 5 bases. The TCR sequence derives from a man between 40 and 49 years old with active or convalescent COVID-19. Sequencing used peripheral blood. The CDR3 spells CASSPGHSTEAFF. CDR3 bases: TGTGCCAGCTCACCCGGACATTCCACTGAAGCTTTCTTT.